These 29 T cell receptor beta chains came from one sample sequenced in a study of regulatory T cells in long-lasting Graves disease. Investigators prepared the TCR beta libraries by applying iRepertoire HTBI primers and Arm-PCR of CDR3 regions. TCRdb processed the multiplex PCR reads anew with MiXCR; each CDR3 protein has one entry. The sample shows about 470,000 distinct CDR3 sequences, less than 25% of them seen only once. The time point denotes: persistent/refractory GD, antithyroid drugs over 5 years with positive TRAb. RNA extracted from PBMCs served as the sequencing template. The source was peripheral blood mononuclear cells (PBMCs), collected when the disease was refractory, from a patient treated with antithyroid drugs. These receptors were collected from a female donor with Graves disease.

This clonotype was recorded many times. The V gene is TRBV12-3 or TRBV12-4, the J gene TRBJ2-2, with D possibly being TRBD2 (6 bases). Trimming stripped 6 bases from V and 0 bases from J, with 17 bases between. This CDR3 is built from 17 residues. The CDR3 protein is CASSTYAGLANTGELFF. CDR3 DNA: TGTGCCAGCAGCACATACGCGGGACTGGCGAACACCGGGGAGCTGTTTTTT.

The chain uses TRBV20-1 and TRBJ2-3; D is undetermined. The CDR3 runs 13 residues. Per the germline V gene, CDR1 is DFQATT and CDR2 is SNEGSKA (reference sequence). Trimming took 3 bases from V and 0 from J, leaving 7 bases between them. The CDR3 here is CSARKASTDTQYF. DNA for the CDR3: TGCAGTGCTAGGAAAGCTAGCACAGATACGCAGTATTTT.

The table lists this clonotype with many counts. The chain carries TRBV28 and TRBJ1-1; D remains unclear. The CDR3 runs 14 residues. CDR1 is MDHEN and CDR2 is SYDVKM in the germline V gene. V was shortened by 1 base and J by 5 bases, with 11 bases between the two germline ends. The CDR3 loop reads CASSLYRSGTEAFF. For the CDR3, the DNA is TGTGCCAGCAGTTTATATCGGTCGGGAACTGAAGCTTTCTTT.

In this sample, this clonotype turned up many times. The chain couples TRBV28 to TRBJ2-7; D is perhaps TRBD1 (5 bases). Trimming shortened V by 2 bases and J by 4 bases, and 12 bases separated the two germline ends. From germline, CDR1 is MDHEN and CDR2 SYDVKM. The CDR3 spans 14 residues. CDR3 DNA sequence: TGTGCCAGCAGTTTAGGTTCCCAGGGTTACGAGCAGTACTTC. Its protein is CASSLGSQGYEQYF.

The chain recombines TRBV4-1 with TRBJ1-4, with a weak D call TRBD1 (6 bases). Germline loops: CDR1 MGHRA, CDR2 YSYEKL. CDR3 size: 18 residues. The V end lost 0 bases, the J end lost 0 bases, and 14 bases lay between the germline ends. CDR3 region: CASSQEGGAVATNEKLFF. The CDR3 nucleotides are TGCGCCAGCAGCCAAGAGGGGGGGGCGGTTGCAACTAATGAAAAACTGTTTTTT.

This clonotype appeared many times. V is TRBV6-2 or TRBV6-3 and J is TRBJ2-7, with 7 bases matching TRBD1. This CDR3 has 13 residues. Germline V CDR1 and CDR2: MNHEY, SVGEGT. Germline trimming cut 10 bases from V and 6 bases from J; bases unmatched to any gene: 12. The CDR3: CATVSDRTFEQYF. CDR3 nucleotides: TGTGCCACAGTCTCGGACAGGACTTTCGAGCAGTACTTC.

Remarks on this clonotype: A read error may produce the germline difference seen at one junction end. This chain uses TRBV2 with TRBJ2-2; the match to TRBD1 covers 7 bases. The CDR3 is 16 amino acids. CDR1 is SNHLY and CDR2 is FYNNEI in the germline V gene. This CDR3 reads CASSEADRANTGELFF. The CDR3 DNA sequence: TGTGCCAGCAGCGAAGCCGACAGGGCTAACACCGGGGAGCTGTTTTTT.

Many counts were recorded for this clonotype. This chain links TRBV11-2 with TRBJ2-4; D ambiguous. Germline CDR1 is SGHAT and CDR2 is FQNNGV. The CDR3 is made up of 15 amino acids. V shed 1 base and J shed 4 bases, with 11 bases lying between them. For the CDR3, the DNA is TGTGCCAGCAGCTTAGCGGTTTTAGGAAAAAACATTCAGTACTTC. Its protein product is CASSLAVLGKNIQYF.

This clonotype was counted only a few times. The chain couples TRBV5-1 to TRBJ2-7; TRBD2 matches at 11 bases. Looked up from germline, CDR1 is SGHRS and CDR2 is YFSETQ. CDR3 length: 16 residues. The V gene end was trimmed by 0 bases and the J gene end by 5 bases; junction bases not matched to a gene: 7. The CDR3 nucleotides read TGCGCCAGCAGCTTGGGTCTAGCGGGAGGAAGGGACGAGCAGTACTTC. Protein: CASSLGLAGGRDEQYF.

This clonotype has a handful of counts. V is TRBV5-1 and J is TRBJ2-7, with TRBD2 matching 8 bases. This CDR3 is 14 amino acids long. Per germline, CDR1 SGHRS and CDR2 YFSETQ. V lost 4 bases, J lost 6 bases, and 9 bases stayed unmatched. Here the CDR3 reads CASSPWRAGGEQYF. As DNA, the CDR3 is TGCGCCAGCAGCCCCTGGCGCGCGGGGGGCGAGCAGTACTTC. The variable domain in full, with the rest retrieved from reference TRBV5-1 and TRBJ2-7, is KAGVTQTPRYLIKTRGQQVTLSCSPISGHRSVSWYQQTPGQGLQFLFEYFSETQRNKGNFPGRFSGRQFSNSRSEMNVSTLELGDSALYLCASSPWRAGGEQYFGPGTRLTVT.

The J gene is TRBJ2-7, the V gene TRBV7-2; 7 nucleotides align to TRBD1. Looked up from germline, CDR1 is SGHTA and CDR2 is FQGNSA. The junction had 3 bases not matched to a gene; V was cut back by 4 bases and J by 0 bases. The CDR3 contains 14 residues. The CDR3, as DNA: TGTGCCAGCAGCTACTGGGACAGCTCCTACGAGCAGTACTTC. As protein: CASSYWDSSYEQYF.

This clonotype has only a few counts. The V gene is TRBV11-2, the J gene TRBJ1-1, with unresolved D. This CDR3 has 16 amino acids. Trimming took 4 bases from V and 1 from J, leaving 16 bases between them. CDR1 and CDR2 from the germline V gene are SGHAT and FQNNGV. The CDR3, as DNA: TGTGCCAGCAGCTCGATCGAAAAGGGAGGGAACACTGAAGCTTTCTTT. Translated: CASSSIEKGGNTEAFF.

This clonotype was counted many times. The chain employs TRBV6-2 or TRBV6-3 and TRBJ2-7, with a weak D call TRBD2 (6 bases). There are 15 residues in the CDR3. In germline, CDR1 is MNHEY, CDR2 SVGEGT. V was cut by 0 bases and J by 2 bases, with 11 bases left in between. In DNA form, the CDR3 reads TGTGCCAGCAGTTACTCTCGCGGGGATCCCTACGAGCAGTACTTC. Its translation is CASSYSRGDPYEQYF.

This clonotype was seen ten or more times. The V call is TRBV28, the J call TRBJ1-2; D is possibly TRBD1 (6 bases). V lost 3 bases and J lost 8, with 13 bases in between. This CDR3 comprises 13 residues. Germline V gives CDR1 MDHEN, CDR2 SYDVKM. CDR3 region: CASSLVGARGYTF. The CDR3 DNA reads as TGTGCCAGCAGTTTGGTGGGGGCTAGAGGCTACACCTTC.

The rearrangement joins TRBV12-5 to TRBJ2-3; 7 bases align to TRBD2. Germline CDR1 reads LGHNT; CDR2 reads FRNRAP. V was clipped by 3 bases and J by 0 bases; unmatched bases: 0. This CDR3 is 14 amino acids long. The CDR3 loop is CASGFGRSTDTQYF. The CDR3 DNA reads TGTGCTAGTGGTTTCGGGAGGAGCACAGATACGCAGTATTTT.

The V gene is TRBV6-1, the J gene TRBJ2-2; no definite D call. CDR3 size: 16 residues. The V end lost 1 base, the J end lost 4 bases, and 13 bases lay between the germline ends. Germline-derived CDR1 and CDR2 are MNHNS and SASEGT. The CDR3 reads CASSEVGMVSTGELFF. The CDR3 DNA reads TGTGCCAGCAGTGAAGTAGGGATGGTCTCCACCGGGGAGCTGTTTTTT.

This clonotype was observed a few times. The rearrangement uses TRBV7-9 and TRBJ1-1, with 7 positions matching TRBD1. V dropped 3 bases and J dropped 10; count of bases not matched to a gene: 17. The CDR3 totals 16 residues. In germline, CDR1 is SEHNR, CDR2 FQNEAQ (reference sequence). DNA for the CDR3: TGTGCCAGCAGCTTCGTACGACAGGGCCCCGACATAGGAGCTTTCTTT. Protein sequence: CASSFVRQGPDIGAFF.

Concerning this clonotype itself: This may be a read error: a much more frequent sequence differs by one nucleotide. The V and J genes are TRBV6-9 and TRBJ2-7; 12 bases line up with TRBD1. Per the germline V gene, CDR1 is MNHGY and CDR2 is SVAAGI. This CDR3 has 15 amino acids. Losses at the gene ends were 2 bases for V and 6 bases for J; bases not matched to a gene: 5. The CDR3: CASSYTGTGGCEQYF. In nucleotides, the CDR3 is TGTGCCAGCAGTTATACCGGGACAGGGGGCTGCGAGCAGTACTTC.

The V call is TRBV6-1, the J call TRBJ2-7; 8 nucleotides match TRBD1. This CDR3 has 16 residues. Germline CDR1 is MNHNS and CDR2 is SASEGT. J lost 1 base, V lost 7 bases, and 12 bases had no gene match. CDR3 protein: CASKPGQDTKSYEQYF. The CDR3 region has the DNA TGTGCCAGCAAACCGGGACAGGATACGAAGTCCTACGAGCAGTACTTC.

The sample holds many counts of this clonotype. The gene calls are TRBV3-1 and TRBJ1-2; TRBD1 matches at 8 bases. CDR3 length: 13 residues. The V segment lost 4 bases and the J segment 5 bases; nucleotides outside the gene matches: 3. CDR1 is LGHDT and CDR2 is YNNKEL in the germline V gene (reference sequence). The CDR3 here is CASSPGQGYGYTF. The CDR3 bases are TGTGCCAGCAGCCCCGGACAGGGTTATGGCTACACCTTC.

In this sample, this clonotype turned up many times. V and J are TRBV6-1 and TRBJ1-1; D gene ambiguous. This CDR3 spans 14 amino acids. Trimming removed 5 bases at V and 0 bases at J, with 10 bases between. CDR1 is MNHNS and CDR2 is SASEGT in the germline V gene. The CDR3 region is CASSRRQVNTEAFF. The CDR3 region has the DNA TGTGCCAGCAGTCGAAGGCAGGTGAACACTGAAGCTTTCTTT.

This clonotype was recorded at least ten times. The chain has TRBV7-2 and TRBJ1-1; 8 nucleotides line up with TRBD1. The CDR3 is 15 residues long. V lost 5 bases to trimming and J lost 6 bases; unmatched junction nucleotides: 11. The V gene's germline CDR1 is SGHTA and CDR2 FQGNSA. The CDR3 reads CASSQMGGQAAEAFF. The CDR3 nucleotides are TGTGCCAGCAGCCAAATGGGGGGACAGGCGGCTGAAGCTTTCTTT.

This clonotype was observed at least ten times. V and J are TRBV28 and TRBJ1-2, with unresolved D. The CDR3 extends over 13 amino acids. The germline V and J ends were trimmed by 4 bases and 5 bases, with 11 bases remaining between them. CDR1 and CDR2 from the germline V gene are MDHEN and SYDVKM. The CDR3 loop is CASSSNGEYGYTF. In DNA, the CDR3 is TGTGCCAGCAGTTCTAACGGGGAGTATGGCTACACCTTC.

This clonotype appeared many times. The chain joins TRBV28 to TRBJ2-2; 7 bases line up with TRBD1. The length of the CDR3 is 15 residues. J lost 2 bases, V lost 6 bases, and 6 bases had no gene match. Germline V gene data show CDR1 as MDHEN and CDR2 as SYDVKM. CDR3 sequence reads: CASSSRTGNTGELFF. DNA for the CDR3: TGTGCCAGCAGCTCAAGGACAGGCAACACCGGGGAGCTGTTTTTT. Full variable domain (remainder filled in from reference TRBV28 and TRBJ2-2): DVKVTQSSRYLVKRTGEKVFLECVQDMDHENMFWYRQDPGLGLRLIYFSYDVKMKEKGDIPEGYSVSREKKERFSLILESASTNQTSMYLCASSSRTGNTGELFFGEGSRLTVL.

The CDR3: CASTGLTAGGDYGYTF. In nucleotides, the CDR3 is TGTGCCAGCACCGGACTGACCGCAGGGGGGGACTATGGCTACACCTTC. The V and J genes are TRBV6-1 and TRBJ1-2; 7 bases agree with TRBD1. Trimming removed 7 bases from V and 3 bases from J; junction bases left unmatched: 14. CDR3 length equals 16 residues. Germline CDR1 MNHNS, CDR2 SASEGT.

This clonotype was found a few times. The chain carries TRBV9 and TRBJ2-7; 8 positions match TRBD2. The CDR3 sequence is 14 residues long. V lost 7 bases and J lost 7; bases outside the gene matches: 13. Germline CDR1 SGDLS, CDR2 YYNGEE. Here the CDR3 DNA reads TGTGCCAGCGAAAGGCGGGAGGCTGGAGGTGAGCAGTACTTC. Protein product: CASERREAGGEQYF.

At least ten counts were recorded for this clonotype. CDR3: CASSPRARGTGQETQYF. The CDR3 DNA follows: TGTGCCAGCAGCCCTCGGGCCCGGGGCACAGGCCAAGAGACCCAGTACTTC. The chain recombines TRBV7-6 with TRBJ2-5; the D call may be TRBD1 or TRBD2 (5 bases each). Trimming pared 5 bases from V and 1 base from J, leaving 20 bases between. The germline gives CDR1 SGHVS, CDR2 FNYEAQ. The CDR3 has 17 residues.

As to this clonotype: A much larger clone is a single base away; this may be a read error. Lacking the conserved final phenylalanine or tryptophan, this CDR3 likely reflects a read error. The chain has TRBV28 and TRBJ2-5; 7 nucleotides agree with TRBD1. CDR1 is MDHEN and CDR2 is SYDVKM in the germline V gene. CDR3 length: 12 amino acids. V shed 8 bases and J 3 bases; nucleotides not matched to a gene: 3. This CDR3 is CASEGAEETQYI. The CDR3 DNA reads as TGTGCCAGCGAGGGGGCTGAAGAGACCCAGTACATC.

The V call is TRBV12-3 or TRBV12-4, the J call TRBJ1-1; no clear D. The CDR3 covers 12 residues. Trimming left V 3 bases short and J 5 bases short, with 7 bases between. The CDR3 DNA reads TGTGCCAGCAGTTTTCACCTAACTGAAGCTTTCTTT. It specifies CASSFHLTEAFF.